This T cell receptor (beta chain) was obtained from a study of blood T cell repertoires in COVID-19. Whole-study context: COVID-19 samples, acute and convalescent, were from the United States, Italy and Spain. Nucleic acid was either cDNA or gDNA, and it came from T cells, B-cell-depleted T cells, or PBMCs.

Libraries were prepared by immunoSEQ multiplex PCR; TCRdb keeps only in-frame clonotypes and omits some of them. The sample has more than 85,000 clones, about 85% seen once. The germline V gene has CDR1 SEHNR and CDR2 FQNEAQ (reference sequence). Deletions cut 6 bases from V and 9 bases from J, with 12 bases between. This CDR3 spans 12 amino acids. This TCR came from a middle-aged man with acute or convalescent COVID-19. The sequenced material came from peripheral blood. V and J are TRBV7-9 and TRBJ2-1, with D perhaps TRBD2 (5 bases). The CDR3 nucleotides are TGTGCCAGCAGGACACTAGAGGGTGAGCAGTTCTTC. Translation gives CASRTLEGEQFF.